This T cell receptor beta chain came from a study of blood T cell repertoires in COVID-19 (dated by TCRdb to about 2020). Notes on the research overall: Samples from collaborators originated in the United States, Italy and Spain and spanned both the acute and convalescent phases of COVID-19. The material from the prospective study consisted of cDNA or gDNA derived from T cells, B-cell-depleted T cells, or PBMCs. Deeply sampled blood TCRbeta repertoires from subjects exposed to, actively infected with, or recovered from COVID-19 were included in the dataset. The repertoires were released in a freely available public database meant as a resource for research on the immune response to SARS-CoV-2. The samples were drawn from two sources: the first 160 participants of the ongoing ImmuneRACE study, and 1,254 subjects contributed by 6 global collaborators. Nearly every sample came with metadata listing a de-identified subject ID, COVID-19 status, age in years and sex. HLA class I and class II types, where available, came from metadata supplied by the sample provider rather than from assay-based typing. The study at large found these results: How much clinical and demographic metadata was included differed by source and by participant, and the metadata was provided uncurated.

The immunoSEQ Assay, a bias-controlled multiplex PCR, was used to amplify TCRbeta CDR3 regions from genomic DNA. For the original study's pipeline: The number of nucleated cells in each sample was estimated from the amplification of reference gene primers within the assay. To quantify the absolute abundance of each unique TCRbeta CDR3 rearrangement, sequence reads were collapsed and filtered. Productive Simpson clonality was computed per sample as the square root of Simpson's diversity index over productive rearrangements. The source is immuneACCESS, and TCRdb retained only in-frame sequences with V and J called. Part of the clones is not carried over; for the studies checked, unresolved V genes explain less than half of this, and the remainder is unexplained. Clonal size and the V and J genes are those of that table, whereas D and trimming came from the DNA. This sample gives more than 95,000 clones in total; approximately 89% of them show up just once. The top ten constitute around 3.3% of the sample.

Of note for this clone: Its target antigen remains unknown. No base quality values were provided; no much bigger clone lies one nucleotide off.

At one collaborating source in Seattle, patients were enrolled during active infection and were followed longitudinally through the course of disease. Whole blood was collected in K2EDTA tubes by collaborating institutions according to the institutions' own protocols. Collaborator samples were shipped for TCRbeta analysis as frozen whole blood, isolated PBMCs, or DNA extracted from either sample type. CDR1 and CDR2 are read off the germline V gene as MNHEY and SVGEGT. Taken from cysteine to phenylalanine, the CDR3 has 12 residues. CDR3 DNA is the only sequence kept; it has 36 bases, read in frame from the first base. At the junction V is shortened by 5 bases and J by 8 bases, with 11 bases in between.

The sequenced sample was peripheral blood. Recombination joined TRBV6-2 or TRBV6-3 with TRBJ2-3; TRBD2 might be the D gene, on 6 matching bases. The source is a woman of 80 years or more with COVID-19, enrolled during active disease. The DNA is TGTGCCAGCAGTAGGGACTCCCCTACGCAGTATTTT. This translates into CASSRDSPTQYF.